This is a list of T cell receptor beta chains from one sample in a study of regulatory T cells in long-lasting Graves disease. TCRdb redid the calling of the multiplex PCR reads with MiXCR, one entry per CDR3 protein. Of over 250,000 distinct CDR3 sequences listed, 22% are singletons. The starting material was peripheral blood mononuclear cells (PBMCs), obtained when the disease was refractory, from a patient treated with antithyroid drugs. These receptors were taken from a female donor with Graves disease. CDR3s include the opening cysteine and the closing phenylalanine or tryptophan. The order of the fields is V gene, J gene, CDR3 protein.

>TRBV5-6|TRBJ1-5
CASTSGTESNQPQHF
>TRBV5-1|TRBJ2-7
CASSLDGTPAYEQYF
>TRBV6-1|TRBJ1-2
CASRRGQGDGYTF
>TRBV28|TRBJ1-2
CASSPQESYYGYTF
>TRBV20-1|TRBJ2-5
CSARAGDWGLPETQYF
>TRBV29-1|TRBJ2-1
CSVQVVGEEQFF
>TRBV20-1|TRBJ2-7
CSAFTTGTSGYFEQYF
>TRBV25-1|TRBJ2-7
CASSEGATYEQYF
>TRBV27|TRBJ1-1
CASSLGGITEAFF
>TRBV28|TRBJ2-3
CASSPQGADDTQYF
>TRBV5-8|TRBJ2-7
CASSTSTGDRGYEQYF
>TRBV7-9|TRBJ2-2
CASSLVAEDTGELFF
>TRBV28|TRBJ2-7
CASSLVGQGYEQYF
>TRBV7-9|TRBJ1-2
CASSLKGEHTF
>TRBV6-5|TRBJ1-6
CASSYPGPGAAITPLHF
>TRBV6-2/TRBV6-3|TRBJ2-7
CASSYSRASAPYEQYF
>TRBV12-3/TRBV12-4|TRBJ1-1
CASSDKQNTEAFF
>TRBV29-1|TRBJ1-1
CSVGQTEMNTEAFF
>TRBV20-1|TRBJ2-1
CSAQGLAAYNEQFF
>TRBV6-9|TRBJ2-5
CASSYPDIDQETQYF
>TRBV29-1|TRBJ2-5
CSVEAEYQETQYF
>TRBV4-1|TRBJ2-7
CASSQERVAFAPYGQYF
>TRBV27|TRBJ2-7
CASSFDRLSHEQYF
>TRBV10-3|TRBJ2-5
CATNPSGQGETQYF
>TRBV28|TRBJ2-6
CASSWAGANVLTF
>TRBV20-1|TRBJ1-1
CSAKTGTNTEAFF
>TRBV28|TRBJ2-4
CASREDRIGGKNIQYF
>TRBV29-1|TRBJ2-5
CSSLGGERTQNQETQYF
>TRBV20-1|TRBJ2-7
CSAIPLTSFLSYEQYF
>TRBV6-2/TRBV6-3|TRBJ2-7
CASNQEGPMITYEQYF
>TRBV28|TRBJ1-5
CASRPGTGRGNQPQHF
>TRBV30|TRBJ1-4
CAWSVGGEKLFF
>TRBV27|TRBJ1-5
CASSWTVDQPQHF
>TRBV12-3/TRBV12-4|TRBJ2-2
CASSPLAGLNTGELFF
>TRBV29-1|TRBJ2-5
CSVGRDIPRRETQYF
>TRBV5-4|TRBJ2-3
CASSSSSGVTDTQYF
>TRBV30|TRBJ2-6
CAWSVLGGSGANVLTF
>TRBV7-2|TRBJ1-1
CASSFAQGTWTEAFF
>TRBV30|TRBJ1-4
CAWTAGGTNEKLFF
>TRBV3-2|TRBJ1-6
CASSQEAPVNNSPLHF
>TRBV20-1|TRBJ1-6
CSAREAAGQGSPLHF
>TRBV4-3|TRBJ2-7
CASSQGPGLAGEGEQYF
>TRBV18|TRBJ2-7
CASSLQVGTVAYEQYF
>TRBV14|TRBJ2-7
CASSQGVGPYEQYF
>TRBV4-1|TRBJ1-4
CASSQDFEKLFF
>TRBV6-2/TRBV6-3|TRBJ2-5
CASSYSRGILEETQYF
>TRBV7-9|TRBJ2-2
CASSARLAGERTGELFF
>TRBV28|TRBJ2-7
CASSTPLTGSEQYF
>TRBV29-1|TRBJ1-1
CSGDQTDEAFF
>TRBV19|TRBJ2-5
CASSPRHGNQETQYF
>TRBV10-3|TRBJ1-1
CAISVEGTEAFF
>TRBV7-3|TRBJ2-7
CASRLLERGALEQYF
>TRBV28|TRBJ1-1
CASSENTEAFF
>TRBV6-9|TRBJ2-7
CASSYAAGEQYF
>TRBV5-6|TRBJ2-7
CASSSGRTYEQYF
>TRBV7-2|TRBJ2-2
CASSPGIGELFF
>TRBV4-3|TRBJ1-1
CASSQDFLGLTEAFF
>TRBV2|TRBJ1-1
CASSVTTGGSGAIF